These 21 T cell receptor beta chains share one sample of origin, sequenced in a study of human T cells and chemical hapten exposure. The library attached unique molecular identifiers to individual cDNA molecules. TCRdb re-derived calls from the reads in MiXCR, one entry per CDR3 protein. The repertoire holds about 120,000 distinct CDR3 sequences, with about 8.9% as singletons. Unfractionated whole blood was the source of the extracted total RNA. The sequenced material came from whole blood. These receptors all stem from a human donor in good health. Some clones in this sample may be carry-over from other donors' samples.

The chain uses TRBV6-5 and TRBJ1-5, with D possibly matching TRBD1 (6 bases). Germline assignment: CDR1 MNHEY and CDR2 SVGAGI. V dropped 7 bases and J dropped 2 bases, with 9 bases sitting between them. This CDR3 contains 13 residues. CDR3 bases: TGTGCCAGCAACCGACAGGGCAATCAGCCCCAGCATTTT. This codes for CASNRQGNQPQHF.

This clonotype was seen many times. J is TRBJ2-5 and V is TRBV18, with D possibly matching TRBD2 (5 bases). CDR1 and CDR2 from the germline V gene are KGHSH and LQKENI. V gave up 3 bases and J gave up 2 bases, with 7 bases separating them. The CDR3 has 13 amino acids. The CDR3 sequence is CASSPGSQETQYF. In DNA form, the CDR3 reads TGTGCCAGCTCACCGGGGAGTCAAGAGACCCAGTACTTC. Full variable domain (missing parts from reference TRBV18 and TRBJ2-5): NAGVMQNPRHLVRRRGQEARLRCSPMKGHSHVYWYRQLPEEGLKFMVYLQKENIIDESGMPKERFSAEFPKEGPSILRIQQVVRGDSAAYFCASSPGSQETQYFGPGTRLLVL.

This sequence joins TRBV4-3 and TRBJ1-2, with 9 bases aligning to TRBD1. The CDR3 extends over 16 amino acids. The junction had 6 bases not matched to a gene; V was cut back by 0 bases and J by 4 bases. CDR1 is LGHNA, CDR2 YSLEER, per germline. The CDR3 reads CASSQEDRGFAYGYTF. The CDR3 bases are TGCGCCAGCAGCCAAGAGGACAGGGGTTTTGCCTATGGCTACACCTTC.

This clonotype has ten or more counts. The rearrangement uses TRBV7-6 and TRBJ2-2; D not certain. The CDR3 extends over 13 amino acids. V dropped 4 bases and J dropped 2 bases, with 5 bases sitting between them. The germline CDR1 and CDR2 sequences are SGHVS and FNYEAQ. The CDR3 here is CASSSSNTGELFF. The CDR3 DNA follows: TGTGCCAGCAGCTCCTCCAACACCGGGGAGCTGTTTTTT.

This clonotype was seen ten or more times. This chain links TRBV7-9 with TRBJ1-3; 7 bases agree with TRBD1. V was clipped by 4 bases and J by 4 bases; unmatched bases: 7. Germline CDR1 and CDR2: SEHNR and FQNEAQ (reference sequence). This CDR3 comprises 15 residues. CDR3 region: CASSWTLTGGNTIYF. The DNA for the CDR3 is TGTGCCAGCAGCTGGACCTTGACAGGGGGAAACACCATATATTTT.

Details on this clonotype: No conserved phenylalanine or tryptophan ends this CDR3, so it is likely a read error. The rearrangement uses TRBV12-3 or TRBV12-4 and TRBJ2-7; no definite D call. V lost 4 bases and J 2 bases, leaving 12 bases between the germline ends. The CDR3 runs 14 residues. CDR3 coding DNA: TGTGCCAGCAGTTCATTATTCAGACCCTACGAGCAGTACCTC. Protein: CASSSLFRPYEQYL.

This clonotype appeared a few times. This chain joins TRBV4-3 and TRBJ2-7, with TRBD2 as a possible D gene (7 bases). V was trimmed by 1 base and J by 0 bases, leaving 13 bases between them. Germline CDR1 LGHNA, CDR2 YSLEER. This CDR3 region has 16 residues. The CDR3 DNA sequence: TGCGCCAGCAGCCAAGGGGAGGGGGGATTCTCCTACGAGCAGTACTTC. Its protein product is CASSQGEGGFSYEQYF.

This clonotype was observed at least ten times. The DNA of the CDR3 is TGTGCCAGCAGCCCCCAGACAGACACCCTAGGGCCCCTCCACTTT. Translating gives CASSPQTDTLGPLHF. This chain links TRBV7-2 with TRBJ1-6, with TRBD1 as a possible D gene (5 bases). The CDR3 runs 15 residues. Trimming cost V 5 bases and J 13 bases, with 21 bases left between them. Germline V gene sequence: CDR1 SGHTA, CDR2 FQGNSA.

The CDR3 DNA follows: TGCAGTGCTCCCCCCCCTAGCGGGGGCTGGAATACGCAGTATTTT. Translating it yields CSAPPPSGGWNTQYF. V usage is TRBV20-1 and J usage is TRBJ2-3; 10 nucleotides match TRBD2. From germline, CDR1 is DFQATT and CDR2 SNEGSKA (reference sequence). V was clipped by 5 bases and J by 7 bases; unmatched bases: 12. This CDR3 comprises 15 residues.

CDR3 protein: CASSLADQSYEQYF. CDR3 DNA sequence: TGTGCCAGCAGCCTGGCGGACCAGTCCTACGAGCAGTACTTC. The rearrangement uses TRBV11-2 and TRBJ2-7, with unresolved D. This CDR3 is built from 14 residues. Trimming took off 5 bases at V and 1 base at J, with 12 bases between the two ends. Per the germline V gene, CDR1 is SGHAT and CDR2 is FQNNGV. The variable domain in full, completed from reference TRBV11-2 and TRBJ2-7, reads EAGVAQSPRYKIIEKRQSVAFWCNPISGHATLYWYQQILGQGPKLLIQFQNNGVVDDSQLPKDRFSAERLKGVDSTLKIQPAKLEDSAVYLCASSLADQSYEQYFGPGTRLTVT.

This clonotype has more than one count but fewer than ten. The chain recombines TRBV3-1 with TRBJ1-3; D call uncertain. This CDR3 has 14 residues. The V and J ends lost 4 bases and 0 bases respectively, with 7 bases between them. In germline, CDR1 is LGHDT, CDR2 YNNKEL (reference sequence). The CDR3 here is CASSPTVSGNTIYF. CDR3 DNA sequence: TGTGCCAGCAGCCCAACAGTCTCTGGAAACACCATATATTTT.

V and J are TRBV27 and TRBJ2-7; 8 nucleotides align to TRBD1. The V gene end was trimmed by 7 bases and the J gene end by 4 bases; junction bases not matched to a gene: 12. CDR3 size: 15 residues. Germline V gives CDR1 MNHEY, CDR2 SMNVEV (reference sequence). CDR3 sequence: CASNPGTGAAYEQYF. The CDR3 coding sequence is TGTGCCAGCAACCCCGGGACAGGAGCCGCTTACGAGCAGTACTTC.

This clonotype was recorded many times. V is TRBV28 and J is TRBJ1-3, with a tentative D call TRBD1 (5 bases). Trimming took 5 bases from V and 4 from J, leaving 15 bases between them. CDR3 size: 15 residues. CDR1 MDHEN and CDR2 SYDVKM come from the germline V gene. The CDR3 region has the DNA TGTGCCAGCAGTGCGGGACTTTCTACCGGAAACACCATATATTTT. Translation: CASSAGLSTGNTIYF. Full variable domain (remainder filled in from reference TRBV28 and TRBJ1-3): DVKVTQSSRYLVKRTGEKVFLECVQDMDHENMFWYRQDPGLGLRLIYFSYDVKMKEKGDIPEGYSVSREKKERFSLILESASTNQTSMYLCASSAGLSTGNTIYFGEGSWLTVV.

This clonotype was seen many times. The V gene is TRBV29-1, the J gene TRBJ1-1, with a weak D call TRBD1 (5 bases). Trimming removed 3 bases from V and 1 base from J, with 12 bases in between. This CDR3 comprises 14 residues. CDR1 and CDR2 (germline): SQVTM, ANQGSEA. This chain's CDR3 is CSVEEGRANTEAFF. The CDR3 bases are TGCAGCGTTGAGGAGGGCAGGGCGAACACTGAAGCTTTCTTT.

Ten or more counts support this clonotype. The chain employs TRBV5-4 and TRBJ2-7; D is possibly TRBD1 (6 bases). V lost 4 bases and J 5 bases, leaving 13 bases between the germline ends. This CDR3 comprises 13 residues. CDR1 and CDR2 (germline): SGHNT, YYREEE (reference sequence). The CDR3: CASSAGGKDEQYF. CDR3 sequence (DNA): TGTGCCAGCAGCGCTGGGGGCAAGGACGAGCAGTACTTC. The whole variable domain, filled in from reference TRBV5-4 and TRBJ2-7, reads ETGVTQSPTHLIKTRGQQVTLRCSSQSGHNTVSWYQQALGQGPQFIFQYYREEENGRGNFPPRFSGLQFPNYSSELNVNALELDDSALYLCASSAGGKDEQYFGPGTRLTVT.

In this sample, this clonotype turned up many times. The gene calls are TRBV11-2 and TRBJ1-4, with 9 bases aligning to TRBD1. From germline, CDR1 is SGHAT and CDR2 FQNNGV. This CDR3 has 18 residues. V trimming: 1 base; J trimming: 3 bases; junction bases outside the gene matches: 9. This chain's CDR3 is CASSLASGTGWANEKLFF. The CDR3 DNA reads as TGTGCCAGCAGCTTAGCTTCCGGGACAGGGTGGGCTAATGAAAAACTGTTTTTT.

The chain couples TRBV19 to TRBJ2-1; 14 bases map to TRBD2. The CDR3 covers 18 residues. Losses at the gene ends were 2 bases for V and 6 bases for J; bases not matched to a gene: 9. The germline V gene encodes CDR1 LNHDA and CDR2 SQIVND (reference sequence). The CDR3 nucleotides are TGTGCCAGTAGTATAAGGGGACTAGCGGGAGTTAAAACCAATGAGCAGTTCTTC. Protein: CASSIRGLAGVKTNEQFF. Full variable domain (outside the CDR3, taken from reference TRBV19 and TRBJ2-1): DGGITQSPKYLFRKEGQNVTLSCEQNLNHDAMYWYRQDPGQGLRLIYYSQIVNDFQKGDIAEGYSVSREKKESFPLTVTSAQKNPTAFYLCASSIRGLAGVKTNEQFFGPGTRLTVL.

Here the CDR3 DNA reads TGTGCCAGCAGCGTGGCGGGGTCAGGGGCCAACGTCCTGACTTTC. It is translated as CASSVAGSGANVLTF. The chain carries TRBV9 and TRBJ2-6, with a possible D match to TRBD2 (6 bases). V dropped 2 bases and J dropped 4 bases, with 10 bases sitting between them. There are 15 residues in the CDR3. The germline CDR1 and CDR2 sequences are SGDLS and YYNGEE. The complete variable domain, with remaining parts taken from reference TRBV9 and TRBJ2-6, reads DSGVTQTPKHLITATGQRVTLRCSPRSGDLSVYWYQQSLDQGLQFLIQYYNGEERAKGNILERFSAQQFPDLHSELNLSSLELGDSALYFCASSVAGSGANVLTFGAGSRLTVL.

This clonotype came up many times. The gene calls are TRBV29-1 and TRBJ2-3; D is uncertain. Trimming took 3 bases from V and 2 from J, leaving 18 bases between them. The CDR3 sequence is 16 residues long. The germline CDR1 and CDR2 sequences are SQVTM and ANQGSEA. The CDR3 protein is CSVDGALDSTTDTQYF. Here the CDR3 DNA reads TGCAGCGTTGATGGAGCCCTAGATTCTACCACAGATACGCAGTATTTT.

This clonotype was found a few times. The J gene is TRBJ2-2, the V gene TRBV24-1; no firm D call. Germline assignment: CDR1 KGHDR and CDR2 SFDVKD. The CDR3 has 13 residues. Trimming removed 9 bases from V and 0 bases from J, with 7 bases in between. The DNA for the CDR3 is TGTGCCACCTCCGAGACGAACACCGGGGAGCTGTTTTTT. It encodes CATSETNTGELFF.

At least ten counts were recorded for this clonotype. The chain joins TRBV7-2 to TRBJ2-7; D may be TRBD1 or TRBD2 (6 bases each). Trimming removed 1 base at V and 4 bases at J, with 17 bases between. From germline, CDR1 is SGHTA and CDR2 FQGNSA. This CDR3 comprises 16 residues. This CDR3 reads CASSLGGAGTFYEQYF. CDR3 sequence (DNA): TGTGCCAGCAGCTTAGGGGGCGCGGGGACATTTTACGAGCAGTACTTC.